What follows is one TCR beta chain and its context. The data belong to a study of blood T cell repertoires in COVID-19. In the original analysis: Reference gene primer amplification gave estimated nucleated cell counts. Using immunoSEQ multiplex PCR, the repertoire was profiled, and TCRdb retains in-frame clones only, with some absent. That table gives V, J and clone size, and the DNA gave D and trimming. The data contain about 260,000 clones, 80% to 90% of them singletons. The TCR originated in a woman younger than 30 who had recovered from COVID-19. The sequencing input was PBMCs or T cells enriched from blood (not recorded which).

The CDR3 loop is CASSPDWGGSEQYF. The CDR3 nucleotides are TGTGCCAGCAGCCCGGACTGGGGAGGGAGCGAGCAGTACTTC. The chain couples TRBV5-6 to TRBJ2-7; 7 nucleotides line up with TRBD2. Germline CDR1 and CDR2: SGHDT and YYEEEE. The CDR3 covers 14 residues. Trimming removed 4 bases from V and 6 bases from J; junction bases left unmatched: 10.